Below are 29 T cell receptor beta chains sequenced from a single sample in a study of technical replicates of blood from a few donors. TCRdb's table, derived via immunoSEQ multiplex PCR, lists solely in-frame clones and lacks some. The sample contains tens of thousands of clones, approximately 91% of which appear only once. The specimen sequenced was PBMCs. The receptor source for this set is a human donor in good health. Some clones in this sample may be carry-over from other donors' samples.

CDR3 bases: TGCGCCAGCAGCCAACCTAGAGGTACGCAGTATTTT. Translated: CASSQPRGTQYF. This rearrangement joins TRBV4-3 to TRBJ2-3; D gene uncertain. V was cut by 2 bases and J by 8 bases, with 8 bases left in between. This CDR3 has 12 residues. Germline V CDR1 and CDR2: LGHNA, YSLEER.

This clone was observed a single time. CDR3 nucleotide sequence: TGTGCCATCAGTGAAGGAAGCGGGGCTAATGAAAAACTGTTTTTT. Translated: CAISEGSGANEKLFF. The chain has TRBV10-3 and TRBJ1-4; D is ambiguous. The CDR3 is 15 residues long. The germline V gene has CDR1 ENHRY and CDR2 SYGVKD. The ends were cut back, 3 bases at V and 3 bases at J, with 11 bases in the middle.

V usage is TRBV7-9 and J usage is TRBJ2-5; a weak D match, TRBD2 (5 bases). With 2 bases removed from V and 2 bases from J, the gap between germline ends came to 9 bases. The CDR3 is 14 residues long. The germline gives CDR1 SEHNR, CDR2 FQNEAQ (reference sequence). CDR3 DNA: TGTGCCAGCAGCTTAACCGGGGATCAAGAGACCCAGTACTTC. Translated: CASSLTGDQETQYF.

This chain connects TRBV6-6 to TRBJ1-3; 9 bases align to TRBD1. CDR1 is MNHNY and CDR2 is SVGAGI in the germline V gene (reference sequence). V gave up 4 bases and J gave up 2 bases; unmatched junction bases: 3. The CDR3 sequence is 15 residues long. CDR3 amino acids: CASSSQGAAGNTIYF. Written as DNA, the CDR3 is TGTGCCAGCAGTTCACAGGGGGCCGCTGGAAACACCATATATTTT.

The chain has TRBV6-5 and TRBJ2-7; 10 bases line up with TRBD2. V was pared by 2 bases and J by 2 bases, with 6 bases of the junction left unmatched. Germline V gives CDR1 MNHEY, CDR2 SVGAGI. The CDR3 contains 16 residues. The CDR3 spells CASSYGYTSGAYEQYF. Here the CDR3 DNA reads TGTGCCAGCAGTTACGGTTATACTAGCGGGGCCTACGAGCAGTACTTC.

V gene TRBV7-8 combines with J gene TRBJ2-7; 7 bases align to TRBD2. Germline V gives CDR1 SGHVS, CDR2 FQNEAQ. The CDR3 runs to 15 residues. V shed 2 bases and J 10 bases; nucleotides not matched to a gene: 14. CDR3 nucleotides: TGTGCCAGCAGCTTATTGGAATTTGGGGCGGGGGAACAGTACTTC. Translation gives CASSLLEFGAGEQYF.

This clone was observed a single time. The chain couples TRBV5-1 to TRBJ2-1; 13 bases agree with TRBD2. The CDR3 is 20 residues long. J gave up 1 base and V 4 bases, and 14 bases lay outside the gene matches. Germline CDR1 reads SGHRS; CDR2 reads YFSETQ. The CDR3 bases are TGCGCCAGCAGCATAGGACTAGCGGGAGTAGAAAAGGGATCCTACAATGAGCAGTTCTTC. Protein sequence: CASSIGLAGVEKGSYNEQFF.

The rearrangement uses TRBV9 and TRBJ2-2; 8 positions match TRBD1. The CDR3 is made up of 15 amino acids. Germline values: CDR1 SGDLS, CDR2 YYNGEE. J gave up 4 bases and V 3 bases, and 5 bases lay outside the gene matches. This CDR3 is CASSAGTGSTGELFF. CDR3 nucleotide sequence: TGTGCCAGCAGCGCCGGGACAGGAAGCACCGGGGAGCTGTTTTTT. Using reference TRBV9 and TRBJ2-2 for the parts outside the CDR3, the full variable domain is DSGVTQTPKHLITATGQRVTLRCSPRSGDLSVYWYQQSLDQGLQFLIQYYNGEERAKGNILERFSAQQFPDLHSELNLSSLELGDSALYFCASSAGTGSTGELFFGEGSRLTVL.

This clone came up once. The CDR3 is CASRETGGASGNTIYF. The CDR3 coding sequence is TGTGCCAGCAGAGAAACAGGGGGCGCCTCTGGAAACACCATATATTTT. This chain uses TRBV6-6 with TRBJ1-3; TRBD1 matches 9 bases. Germline V CDR1 and CDR2: MNHNY, SVGAGI (reference sequence). This CDR3 is built from 16 residues. With V trimmed by 6 bases and J by 0 bases, 6 bases remained unmatched.

This chain uses TRBV16 with TRBJ2-6; TRBD2 is a possible D gene (7 bases). The length of the CDR3 is 16 residues. Germline V gene sequence: CDR1 KGHSY, CDR2 FQNENV. V was shortened by 8 bases and J by 0 bases, with 14 bases between the two germline ends. CDR3 nucleotide sequence: TGTGCCAGCTTTCGGGGGGCTCTCTCTGGGGCCAACGTCCTGACTTTC. Translated: CASFRGALSGANVLTF.

The rearrangement joins TRBV9 to TRBJ2-2, with TRBD2 matching over 8 bases. V was pared by 0 bases and J by 5 bases, with 9 bases of the junction left unmatched. CDR3 length: 17 residues. Germline V gene lookup returns CDR1 SGDLS and CDR2 YYNGEE. CDR3 nucleotides: TGTGCCAGCAGCGTAGTAATGGGCGGGAGGAATACCGGGGAGCTGTTTTTT. It yields the protein CASSVVMGGRNTGELFF.

Regarding this clone: The sample contains more than one DNA sequence encoding this CDR3. V gene TRBV4-3 combines with J gene TRBJ1-1, with TRBD1 matching over 8 bases. The CDR3 spans 16 residues. Germline-derived CDR1 and CDR2 are LGHNA and YSLEER. V gave up 0 bases and J gave up 2 bases; unmatched junction bases: 5. This chain's CDR3 is CASSQDPQGANTEAFF. CDR3 in DNA: TGCGCCAGCAGCCAAGATCCCCAGGGGGCTAACACTGAAGCTTTCTTT.

CDR3 coding DNA: TGTGCCAGCAGCCCCTCAGCGGGATTGGGCAATGAGCAGTTCTTC. This translates into CASSPSAGLGNEQFF. The chain carries TRBV7-2 and TRBJ2-1, with 7 bases matching TRBD2. The CDR3 runs to 15 residues. J was trimmed by 6 bases and V by 5 bases; bases with no gene match: 10. CDR1 SGHTA and CDR2 FQGNSA come from the germline V gene.

The rearrangement links TRBV13 to TRBJ2-3, with 9 bases fitting TRBD2. The V gene's germline CDR1 is PRHDT and CDR2 FYEKMQ (reference sequence). The CDR3 runs to 15 residues. The J segment lost 5 bases and the V segment lost 0 bases, leaving 3 bases of the junction unmatched. The CDR3: CASSLGRGGLDTQYF. The CDR3 nucleotides read TGTGCCAGCAGCTTAGGGCGGGGGGGCCTAGATACGCAGTATTTT.

A word on this clone: Mismatch with germline at one junction end may stem from a read error. This sequence joins TRBV4-1 and TRBJ2-7; D might be TRBD2 (5 bases). Germline lookup yields CDR1 MGHRA and CDR2 YSYEKL. CDR3 size: 14 residues. The CDR3 coding sequence is TGCGCCAGCAGCCCCCCGGGGAGATCCTTCGAGCAGTACTTC. It specifies CASSPPGRSFEQYF.

This chain uses TRBV7-6 with TRBJ2-7, with a tentative D call TRBD1 (6 bases). V was pared by 5 bases and J by 2 bases, with 16 bases between. The CDR3 totals 15 residues. CDR1 and CDR2 from the germline V gene are SGHVS and FNYEAQ. CDR3 DNA sequence: TGTGCCAGCAGCCCCAACCGGGACACCCCCTACGAGCAGTACTTC. It encodes CASSPNRDTPYEQYF.

The rearrangement joins TRBV7-3 to TRBJ2-3, with 10 bases aligning to TRBD2. Germline V gives CDR1 SGHTA, CDR2 FQGTGA. Trimming cost V 2 bases and J 5 bases; bases outside gene matches: 4. There are 15 residues in the CDR3. The CDR3 bases are TGTGCCAGCAGCTTACGTGGGACTAGCGTAGATACGCAGTATTTT. This encodes CASSLRGTSVDTQYF.

The chain uses TRBV7-9 and TRBJ2-7, with TRBD2 identical over 7 bases. CDR1 and CDR2 from the germline V gene are SEHNR and FQNEAQ (reference sequence). Germline trimming cut 5 bases from V and 3 bases from J; bases unmatched to any gene: 10. The CDR3 consists of 15 residues. The CDR3 coding sequence is TGTGCCAGCAGCATTGGGGGGGGTACCCTCTACGAGCAGTACTTC. Its translation: CASSIGGGTLYEQYF.

The rearrangement links TRBV7-2 to TRBJ1-6; D is perhaps TRBD1 (6 bases). V lost 1 base and J 0 bases, leaving 10 bases between the germline ends. The CDR3 sequence is 17 residues long. Germline assignment: CDR1 SGHTA and CDR2 FQGNSA. CDR3 in amino acids: CASSLVGQSSYNSPLHF. Written as DNA, the CDR3 is TGTGCCAGCAGCTTAGTCGGACAGAGCTCCTATAATTCACCCCTCCACTTT.

This rearrangement joins TRBV5-4 to TRBJ2-1; 7 bases are a match to TRBD2. Unmatched junction bases numbered 5, after V lost 4 bases and J lost 1 base. The CDR3 totals 15 residues. Germline-derived CDR1 and CDR2 are SGHNT and YYREEE (reference sequence). CDR3 coding DNA: TGTGCCAGCAGCGTCGGGACTACATCCTACAATGAGCAGTTCTTC. This gives the protein CASSVGTTSYNEQFF.

The chain recombines TRBV9 with TRBJ2-1, with D possibly being TRBD2 (6 bases). CDR1 and CDR2 from the germline V gene are SGDLS and YYNGEE. Trimming removed 0 bases from V and 7 bases from J, with 11 bases in between. The CDR3 totals 14 residues. The CDR3 bases are TGTGCCAGCAGCGTAGCGGGAGTTTGGAATGAGCAGTTCTTC. Amino acids: CASSVAGVWNEQFF.

This clone is a singleton in its sample. This chain connects TRBV6-5 to TRBJ2-7; 9 bases are shared with TRBD1. The CDR3 totals 14 residues. With 2 bases clipped from V and 5 bases from J, the junction kept 4 bases outside the gene matches. Germline V CDR1 and CDR2: MNHEY, SVGAGI. In nucleotides, the CDR3 is TGTGCCAGCAGTTACGGGACAGGGAGGGACGAGCAGTACTTC. Protein sequence: CASSYGTGRDEQYF.

The gene calls are TRBV21-1 and TRBJ1-2. TRBV21-1 counts as a pseudogene. The CDR3 loop spans 14 amino acids. The CDR3 protein is CASILVPPNYGYTF. The CDR3 DNA is TGTGCCAGCATCCTAGTGCCTCCCAACTATGGCTACACCTTC.

In this sample, this clone turned up once. V and J are TRBV6-5 and TRBJ2-7, with unresolved D. The V end was cut by 8 bases, the J end by 2 bases, with 10 bases between. Germline V gives CDR1 MNHEY, CDR2 SVGAGI. The CDR3 sequence is 12 residues long. The CDR3, as DNA: TGTGCCAGCCAGACTCCTACCTACGAGCAGTACTTC. Amino acids: CASQTPTYEQYF.

The chain links TRBV25-1 to TRBJ1-4; TRBD1 matches at 7 bases. V dropped 4 bases and J dropped 4; count of bases not matched to a gene: 3. Germline loops: CDR1 MGHDK, CDR2 SYGVNS. The CDR3 covers 14 residues. The CDR3 sequence is CASSAGTVNEKLFF. The CDR3 DNA sequence: TGTGCCAGCAGTGCCGGGACAGTTAATGAAAAACTGTTTTTT.

The chain uses TRBV11-2 and TRBJ1-1; D is perhaps TRBD1 (5 bases). The CDR3 spans 16 residues. The ends were cut back, 5 bases at V and 0 bases at J, with 16 bases in the middle. Germline CDR1 SGHAT, CDR2 FQNNGV. The CDR3 protein is CASSPKPGLMNTEAFF. The CDR3 DNA reads TGTGCCAGCAGCCCTAAGCCAGGGCTCATGAACACTGAAGCTTTCTTT.

V usage is TRBV6-1 and J usage is TRBJ2-7; a weak D match, TRBD1 (5 bases). The CDR3 loop spans 14 amino acids. From germline, CDR1 is MNHNS and CDR2 SASEGT. V shed 5 bases and J shed 3 bases, with 14 bases lying between them. The CDR3 protein is CASSLWTRSYEQYF. DNA for the CDR3: TGTGCCAGCAGTCTGTGGACAAGGAGCTACGAGCAGTACTTC.

The chain employs TRBV18 and TRBJ2-3; perhaps TRBD1 as D (5 bases). Germline values: CDR1 KGHSH, CDR2 LQKENI. The CDR3 is made up of 15 amino acids. V lost 3 bases, J lost 0 bases, and 10 bases lay in between. The CDR3 loop reads CASSPAGRSTDTQYF. CDR3 DNA sequence: TGTGCCAGCTCACCGGCAGGGCGAAGCACAGATACGCAGTATTTT.

This clone was seen once. The chain links TRBV27 to TRBJ2-1; 10 nucleotides agree with TRBD1. The germline CDR1 and CDR2 sequences are MNHEY and SMNVEV (reference sequence). The CDR3 loop spans 22 amino acids. V was pared by 0 bases and J by 1 base, with 18 bases of the junction left unmatched. CDR3 sequence (DNA): TGTGCCAGCAGTTTATCATCCCCTAGTCGGATAGGACAGGGGGTTTCCTACAATGAGCAGTTCTTC. It is translated as CASSLSSPSRIGQGVSYNEQFF.